This is a list of T cell receptor beta chains from one sample in a study of blood T cells in healthy people across ages. TCRdb fed the 5' RACE reads into MiXCR, producing one record per CDR3 protein. The sample lists 1.8 million or so distinct CDR3 sequences, 39% occurring once. The sample was blood. Receptors were obtained from a human donor in good health. Both conserved end residues are part of each CDR3. D genes are given only for firm matches. Some rows mark clone size as missing; the rest say once, few, many or name a class of expanded clone.

size,J,D,V,length,CDR3,DNA
NA,TRBJ1-2,TRBD1,TRBV9,19,CASSGAGDPVTGANYGYTF,TGTGCCAGCAGCGGCGCCGGGGACCCGGTGACAGGGGCAAACTATGGCTACACCTTC
few,TRBJ2-7,NA,TRBV7-8,14,CAGSTGVLSYEQYF,TGTGCCGGCAGCACTGGAGTTCTTTCCTACGAGCAGTACTTC
NA,TRBJ2-7,NA,TRBV7-2,15,CASSLRSGVSYEQYF,TGTGCCAGCAGCCTACGTTCGGGGGTTTCCTACGAGCAGTACTTC
once,TRBJ2-5,TRBD2,TRBV3-1,18,CASNTGLAGGRKRETQYF,TGTGCCAGCAATACTGGACTAGCGGGGGGGCGGAAGAGAGAGACCCAGTACTTC
NA,TRBJ1-4,TRBD1,TRBV4-1,14,CASRRQGVNEKLFF,TGCGCCAGCAGAAGACAGGGGGTTAATGAAAAACTGTTTTTT
NA,TRBJ2-1,TRBD1,TRBV5-1,15,CASSSGTGEVNEQFF,TGCGCCAGCAGCTCCGGGACAGGGGAGGTGAATGAGCAGTTCTTC
few,TRBJ1-4,NA,TRBV20-1,14,CSARDRRGNEKLFF,TGCAGTGCTAGAGATAGGCGGGGTAATGAAAAACTGTTTTTT
NA,TRBJ2-2,NA,TRBV7-2,15,CASRFQGGNTGELFF,TGTGCCAGCAGGTTTCAGGGAGGGAACACCGGGGAGCTGTTTTTT
many,TRBJ2-6,TRBD1,TRBV3-1,16,CASSRTGGSGANVLTF,TGTGCCAGCAGCCGGACAGGGGGCTCTGGGGCCAACGTCCTGACTTTC
few,TRBJ2-1,NA,TRBV6-4,15,CASSDSAGSYNEQFF,TGTGCCAGCAGTGACTCGGCAGGGAGTTACAATGAGCAGTTCTTC
NA,TRBJ2-1,NA,TRBV29-1,12,CSADLGADEQFF,TGCAGCGCAGACCTAGGGGCCGATGAGCAGTTCTTC
NA,TRBJ2-7,TRBD2,TRBV20-1,16,CSARSSGGLRAYEQYF,TGCAGTGCTAGATCGAGCGGGGGGCTTCGGGCCTACGAGCAGTACTTC
NA,TRBJ1-2,TRBD1,TRBV5-6,17,CASSLYGTVLSGYGYTF,TGTGCCAGCAGCTTATATGGGACAGTATTGTCGGGCTATGGCTACACCTTC
few,TRBJ1-6,NA,TRBV10-3,13,CATRDFGDSPLHF,TGTGCCACCCGGGACTTCGGCGATTCACCCCTCCACTTT
NA,TRBJ1-2,TRBD1,TRBV20-1,11,CSAGTADGCTF,TGCAGTGCTGGGACAGCTGATGGCTGCACCTTC
few,TRBJ2-7,NA,TRBV29-1,13,CSVGVGPTYEQYF,TGCAGCGTTGGAGTTGGGCCCACCTACGAGCAGTACTTC
once,TRBJ1-3,NA,TRBV12-3/TRBV12-4,15,CACSLQGPSGNTIYF,TGTGCCTGCAGCCTCCAGGGCCCCTCTGGAAACACCATATATTTT
few,TRBJ1-4,TRBD1,TRBV27,18,CASSPRDRDISTNEKLFF,TGTGCCAGCAGTCCCCGGGACAGGGATATCTCAACTAATGAAAAACTGTTTTTT
NA,TRBJ1-5,TRBD1,TRBV6-2/TRBV6-3,14,CASRMSGGEQPQHF,TGTGCCAGCAGAATGTCAGGGGGCGAACAGCCCCAGCATTTT
NA,TRBJ2-7,TRBD2,TRBV28,15,CASRGYDAGDYEQYF,TGTGCCAGCAGAGGCTATGACGCGGGGGATTACGAGCAGTACTTC
NA,TRBJ1-1,NA,TRBV5-1,14,CASSPPVGSTEAFF,TGCGCCAGCAGCCCCCCGGTCGGGAGCACTGAAGCTTTCTTT
few,TRBJ1-1,NA,TRBV5-1,15,CASSPGTPMNTEAFF,TGCGCCAGCAGCCCTGGGACACCCATGAACACTGAAGCTTTCTTT
NA,TRBJ2-5,NA,TRBV20-1,15,CSASSPRGYRETQYF,TGCAGTGCCAGCTCCCCCAGGGGTTATCGAGAGACCCAGTACTTC
few,TRBJ2-7,TRBD2,TRBV5-1,16,CASTTSGTSGGYEQYF,TGCGCCAGCACCACATCAGGTACTAGCGGAGGATACGAGCAGTACTTC
NA,TRBJ2-1,NA,TRBV7-3,15,CASSLKGRERNEQFF,TGTGCCAGCAGCTTAAAGGGCAGGGAAAGGAATGAGCAGTTCTTC
few,TRBJ1-2,NA,TRBV27,16,CASSLNRWTANYGYTF,TGTGCCAGCAGTTTAAACCGATGGACGGCTAACTATGGCTACACCTTC
few,TRBJ2-5,TRBD2,TRBV5-6,15,CASSWLTSSQETQYF,TGTGCCAGCAGCTGGCTGACTAGCTCTCAAGAGACCCAGTACTTC
NA,TRBJ2-4,NA,TRBV14,14,CASSHLTRGGEQYF,TGTGCCAGCAGCCACCTTACTCGAGGAGGTGAGCAGTACTTC
few,TRBJ2-1,NA,TRBV27,14,CASSLSWLDHEQFF,TGTGCCAGCAGTTTATCCTGGCTGGACCATGAGCAGTTCTTC
few,TRBJ1-4,NA,TRBV6-6,11,CASSSDRPLFF,TGTGCCAGCAGTTCAGACCGCCCGCTGTTTTTT
few,TRBJ2-3,NA,TRBV9,16,CASSVDRRTSTDTQYF,TGTGCCAGCAGCGTAGACAGGCGTACTAGCACAGATACGCAGTATTTT
NA,TRBJ2-5,TRBD1,TRBV6-5,15,CASMKRDRIQETQYF,TGTGCCAGTATGAAACGGGACAGAATTCAAGAGACCCAGTACTTC
NA,TRBJ1-2,NA,TRBV7-2,14,CASSLYRTSYGYTF,TGTGCCAGCAGCTTATATCGGACGAGCTATGGCTACACCTTC
few,TRBJ1-1,TRBD1,TRBV7-9,15,CASSPSQGADTEAFF,TGTGCCAGCAGCCCGTCCCAGGGGGCGGACACTGAAGCTTTCTTT
NA,TRBJ1-6,NA,TRBV2,13,CASSAEADSPLHF,TGTGCCAGCAGTGCGGAGGCTGACTCACCCCTCCACTTT
few,TRBJ2-6,TRBD1,TRBV7-2,18,CASSVSGQGVSGANVLTF,TGTGCCAGCAGCGTTAGCGGACAGGGAGTCTCTGGGGCCAACGTCCTGACTTTC
NA,TRBJ1-1,NA,TRBV10-3,13,CAISATGNTEAFF,TGTGCCATCAGTGCCACAGGGAACACTGAAGCTTTCTTT
NA,TRBJ1-4,NA,TRBV7-2,16,CASSLAIGEFYEKLFF,TGTGCCAGCAGCTTAGCGATCGGGGAATTTTATGAAAAACTGTTTTTT
NA,TRBJ2-7,TRBD1,TRBV6-6,14,CASRQGQGPYEQYF,TGTGCCAGCAGACAGGGACAGGGTCCCTACGAGCAGTACTTC
few,TRBJ2-5,NA,TRBV2,13,CASSGLGIETQYF,TGTGCCAGCAGTGGTTTAGGAATAGAGACCCAGTACTTC
NA,TRBJ2-6,NA,TRBV29-1,13,CSVKSSGANVRTF,TGCAGCGTTAAGAGCTCTGGGGCCAACGTCCGGACTTTC
few,TRBJ2-1,NA,TRBV7-9,13,CASRWLADNEQFF,TGTGCCAGCAGGTGGCTAGCCGACAATGAGCAGTTCTTC
NA,TRBJ2-3,NA,TRBV9,15,CASSETQGFADTQYF,TGTGCCAGCAGTGAAACTCAGGGGTTCGCAGATACGCAGTATTTT
NA,TRBJ2-3,NA,TRBV7-2,13,CATAPGSTDTQYF,TGTGCCACCGCCCCCGGTAGCACAGATACGCAGTATTTT
NA,TRBJ2-3,TRBD1,TRBV4-2,15,CASSQGQAGWDTQYF,TGTGCCAGCAGCCAGGGACAGGCGGGATGGGATACGCAGTATTTT
NA,TRBJ2-1,NA,TRBV7-2,15,CASRYLAGSYNEQFF,TGTGCCAGCAGATATTTAGCAGGCTCCTACAATGAGCAGTTCTTC
NA,TRBJ2-2,NA,TRBV5-1,15,CASSGNTINTGELFF,TGCGCCAGTTCCGGGAATACCATAAACACCGGGGAGCTGTTTTTT
once,TRBJ1-2,NA,TRBV4-3,13,CASSQKTAYGYTF,TGCGCCAGCAGCCAAAAGACAGCGTATGGCTACACCTTC
NA,TRBJ1-4,NA,TRBV10-3,13,CAISGTTNEKLFF,TGTGCCATCAGTGGGACAACTAATGAAAAACTGTTTTTT
NA,TRBJ2-1,TRBD2,TRBV6-1,15,CASRGGTRSYNEQFF,TGTGCCAGCAGGGGGGGGACTAGGAGCTACAATGAGCAGTTCTTC
NA,TRBJ2-1,TRBD2,TRBV3-1,16,CASSQDPAGSGSEQFF,TGTGCCAGCAGCCAAGATCCAGCGGGGTCTGGTAGTGAGCAGTTCTTC
NA,TRBJ2-3,NA,TRBV5-1,14,CASSPAGEVGTQYF,TGCGCCAGCAGCCCCGCAGGGGAAGTTGGTACGCAGTATTTT
NA,TRBJ1-5,TRBD1,TRBV7-2,14,CASSLDHRGQPQHF,TGTGCCAGCAGCTTAGATCACAGGGGGCAGCCCCAGCATTTT
NA,TRBJ2-2,NA,TRBV6-2/TRBV6-3,15,CASSWTAVHTGELFF,TGTGCCAGCAGCTGGACAGCCGTGCACACCGGGGAGCTGTTTTTT